Listed below are T cell receptor beta chains from one sample, sequenced in a study of vaccination effects on CD4 cells after COVID-19. Clones were read by immunoSEQ multiplex PCR, and TCRdb kept only the in-frame ones, dropping some. The sample records 25,000 to 35,000 clones, approximately 71% being singletons. Their antigen targets remain unknown. Sequences were derived from CD4+ T cells from PBMCs cultured with HCoV-NL63 spike peptides, sampled after COVID-19 vaccination. These receptors were obtained from a human donor who received a COVID-19 vaccine. The CDR3 runs from the conserved cysteine through the conserved F or W. Not every row has a clone size; where given, it reads once, few, many or a size class.

clone size	V gene	CDR3 protein
.	TRBV6-5	CASTARPDPVSPLHF
.	TRBV2	CASSTSGGANNRPNTQYF
.	TRBV6-5	CASYRDSSGNTIYF
few	TRBV5-4	CASSSTGTYEQFF
.	TRBV27	CASSSLGTSGLDF
.	TRBV10-3	CAISELIDEQYF
.	TRBV2	CASKGLAGGTDTQYF
.	TRBV3-1/TRBV3-2	CASSQRGDYEQYF
medium-sized	TRBV5-1	CASSLTSGVQETQYF
.	TRBV18	CASSPPYSGKEQFF
.	TRBV11-3	CASSLGVTGAGNEQFF
once	TRBV19	CASSLNRGEETQYF
.	TRBV14	CASSRGRNNEQFF
once	TRBV13	CASSRTGNTGELFF
.	TRBV20-1	CSARYTGRGVF
.	TRBV14	CASSPRMRQEGMNTEAFF
.	TRBV20-1	CSASLWTEQFF
few	TRBV5-6	CASSLVGGLSNEQFF
few	TRBV5-1	CASSLGFQETQYF
.	TRBV29-1	CSVEAQDRGPNYGYTF
.	TRBV5-6	CASSYTGTRGFTEQFF
.	TRBV6-5	CASRRPPGHYEQYF
.	TRBV11-2	CASSLAGGVEETQYF
.	TRBV5-6	CASSWGQGGYNEQFF
.	TRBV11-2	CASSLAASGRVLGTQYF
.	TRBV6-6	CASRGGSYEKLFF
.	TRBV4-2	CASSQDWLAGGSTDTQYF
.	TRBV27	CASSLVVLAEAFF